What follows describes a single TCR beta chain. Its antigen is unknown. Losses at the gene ends were 1 base for V and 9 bases for J; bases not matched to a gene: 14. CDR1 MNHNS and CDR2 SASEGT come from the germline V gene. The CDR3 consists of 17 residues. Profiled with immunoSEQ multiplex PCR; TCRdb holds only in-frame clones, not every one. The sample lists over 85,000 clones; more than 65% were seen once. This sample is part of a study of Ad26.COV2.S vaccination and SARS-CoV-2 variants. Overall study findings and caveats: People who got the vaccine or the placebo had similar non-spike TCR breadth.

This receptor was taken from a human donor who had recovered from COVID-19. V gene TRBV6-1 combines with J gene TRBJ2-1; 8 nucleotides align to TRBD1. The source material was peripheral blood, sampled after recovery from COVID-19. The CDR3 sequence: CASSEVEQGGLPGEQFF. CDR3 bases: TGTGCCAGCAGTGAAGTAGAACAGGGGGGCCTTCCGGGTGAGCAGTTCTTC.